Below are 24 T cell receptor beta chains sequenced from a single sample in a study of beta chain features in type 1 diabetes. No antigen has been assigned to these receptors. Of the isolated RNA, all was reverse transcribed, and so the sequenced material was expressed TCRB transcripts. Clones were read by immunoSEQ multiplex PCR, and TCRdb kept only the in-frame ones, dropping some. The repertoire holds a few hundred thousand clones, with around 16% as singletons. Study conclusions and caveats: Shorter TCRB CDR3s, moderately but significantly so, marked every one of the four CD4+ subsets in Type 1 diabetes patients.

Sequenced input: naive CD4+ T cells from blood. The receptors shown here come from a man aged 25-45 years with type 1 diabetes.

This clone was recorded a few times. CDR3 sequence (DNA): TGTGCCAGCAGCCTACGGACTAGCGGAGGCCACGAGCAGTACTTC. Encoded protein: CASSLRTSGGHEQYF. The gene calls are TRBV7-9 and TRBJ2-7; the match to TRBD2 covers 10 bases. The CDR3 is 15 amino acids. With 5 bases clipped from V and 5 bases from J, the junction kept 9 bases outside the gene matches. CDR1 is SEHNR, CDR2 FQNEAQ, per germline (reference sequence).

CDR3 DNA: TGTGCCAGCACTCGCCCGACTAGCGGGAGGGAGACCCAGTACTTC. Encoded protein: CASTRPTSGRETQYF. This chain joins TRBV2 and TRBJ2-5, with 13 bases fitting TRBD2. The germline V gene encodes CDR1 SNHLY and CDR2 FYNNEI. V trimming: 7 bases; J trimming: 5 bases; junction bases outside the gene matches: 7. The CDR3 sequence is 15 residues long.

The chain couples TRBV14 to TRBJ1-1; D is ambiguous. This CDR3 has 15 amino acids. CDR1 SGHDN and CDR2 FVKESK come from the germline V gene. The V end lost 6 bases, the J end lost 1 base, and 15 bases lay between the germline ends. CDR3 protein: CASSLTVAGNTEAFF. The CDR3, as DNA: TGTGCCAGCAGTCTAACAGTGGCCGGGAACACTGAAGCTTTCTTT.

The rearrangement joins TRBV30 to TRBJ1-2, with unresolved D. The CDR3 is made up of 14 amino acids. Trimming removed 4 bases at V and 4 bases at J, with 16 bases between. Per the germline V gene, CDR1 is GTSNPN and CDR2 is SVGIG (reference sequence). For the CDR3, the DNA is TGTGCCTGGATCGGGAGATCCCCCCTCTATGGCTACACCTTC. Translation gives CAWIGRSPLYGYTF.

This clone was counted only a few times. V and J are TRBV4-3 and TRBJ2-7, with TRBD2 as a possible D gene (5 bases). The CDR3 has 14 amino acids. Trimming pared 0 bases from V and 7 bases from J, leaving 13 bases between. Germline CDR1 is LGHNA and CDR2 is YSLEER. CDR3 sequence: CASSQESGKEEQYF. The CDR3 nucleotides read TGCGCCAGCAGCCAAGAGTCGGGGAAGGAAGAGCAGTACTTC.

The V and J genes are TRBV25-1 and TRBJ1-2; 7 bases are a match to TRBD1. Germline trimming cut 3 bases from V and 2 bases from J; bases unmatched to any gene: 0. Germline lookup yields CDR1 MGHDK and CDR2 SYGVNS. The length of the CDR3 is 13 residues. The CDR3 protein is CASSETGNYGYTF. CDR3 coding DNA: TGTGCCAGCAGTGAGACAGGGAACTATGGCTACACCTTC.

This clone came up a few times. This chain uses TRBV2 with TRBJ2-5, with unresolved D. The CDR3 consists of 11 residues. Germline CDR1 SNHLY, CDR2 FYNNEI. V dropped 7 bases and J dropped 5 bases, with 8 bases sitting between them. CDR3 in DNA: TGTGCCAGCACTGAGCTGGAGACCCAGTACTTC. Its protein product is CASTELETQYF.

The V gene is TRBV9, the J gene TRBJ1-2; D gene unclear. Germline V gene sequence: CDR1 SGDLS, CDR2 YYNGEE. Trimming removed 1 base at V and 4 bases at J, with 14 bases between. This CDR3 has 15 residues. The CDR3 protein is CASSVRGLEAYGYTF. CDR3 bases: TGTGCCAGCAGCGTACGAGGACTGGAAGCCTATGGCTACACCTTC.

This clone was recorded a few times. This chain joins TRBV11-3 and TRBJ2-1; tentative D call: TRBD1 (6 bases). This CDR3 has 13 amino acids. Germline V gene lookup returns CDR1 SGHNT and CDR2 YENEEA. Trimming cost V 6 bases and J 3 bases, with 9 bases left between them. The CDR3 nucleotides are TGTGCCAGCAGTCCGGACAGCTACAATGAGCAGTTCTTC. Translation: CASSPDSYNEQFF.

The chain employs TRBV7-2 and TRBJ2-3, with unresolved D. Per the germline V gene, CDR1 is SGHTA and CDR2 is FQGNSA. Trimming took off 1 base at V and 1 base at J, with 9 bases between the two ends. The CDR3 spans 15 residues. The CDR3: CASSLGALRTDTQYF. DNA for the CDR3: TGTGCCAGCAGCTTAGGAGCGCTACGCACAGATACGCAGTATTTT.

The chain combines TRBV21-1 with TRBJ2-1; the table's TRBD2 call for D was not verified on the DNA. TRBV21-1 is recorded as a pseudogene. The CDR3 covers 18 residues. The CDR3 DNA is TGTGCCAGCAGTGATCGGGGGACTAGCGGGAGCATCGACAATGAGCAGTTCTTC. The encoded protein is CASSDRGTSGSIDNEQFF.

This chain connects TRBV5-1 to TRBJ2-7; D is perhaps TRBD2 (6 bases). Trimming stripped 6 bases from V and 0 bases from J, with 16 bases between. The CDR3 spans 15 residues. CDR1 is SGHRS, CDR2 YFSETQ, per germline. Here the CDR3 DNA reads TGCGCCAGCACCGCCAACCCCGGGGGCTCCTACGAGCAGTACTTC. This gives the protein CASTANPGGSYEQYF.

This clone was seen many times. The chain employs TRBV30 and TRBJ1-2; no firm D call. The CDR3 is made up of 11 amino acids. V gave up 1 base and J gave up 6 bases, with 6 bases separating them. Germline V gives CDR1 GTSNPN, CDR2 SVGIG (reference sequence). The CDR3 loop is CAWSGRHGYTF. The CDR3 DNA is TGTGCCTGGAGTGGAAGGCATGGCTACACCTTC.

This clone came up once. V gene TRBV28 combines with J gene TRBJ1-2; the D is unclear. The V gene lost 6 bases and the J gene lost 4 bases, with 12 bases spanning the gap. There are 13 residues in the CDR3. Germline-derived CDR1 and CDR2 are MDHEN and SYDVKM. This CDR3 is CASRARNIYGYTF. The CDR3 DNA reads TGTGCCAGCAGGGCTAGGAATATCTATGGCTACACCTTC.

This clone was seen a handful of times. CDR3 sequence (DNA): TGTGCCAGCAGTGTCAGTTTGATAAACATTCAGTACTTC. Translating it yields CASSVSLINIQYF. V is TRBV7-2 and J is TRBJ2-4; no clear D gene. The length of the CDR3 is 13 residues. Germline-derived CDR1 and CDR2 are SGHTA and FQGNSA. V was shortened by 6 bases and J by 6 bases, with 12 bases between the two germline ends.

This clone has only a few counts. The sample holds other DNA sequences that translate to the same CDR3. J is TRBJ2-1 and V is TRBV28; D ambiguous. The CDR3 extends over 13 amino acids. V was clipped by 5 bases and J by 2 bases, with 7 bases between them. Germline CDR1 MDHEN, CDR2 SYDVKM. The CDR3 is CASSLRPYNEQFF. The CDR3 DNA sequence: TGTGCCAGCAGTCTCCGTCCCTACAATGAGCAGTTCTTC.

The chain joins TRBV29-1 to TRBJ1-3; 12 nucleotides match TRBD1. The CDR3 runs to 14 residues. Trimming cost V 6 bases and J 4 bases; bases outside gene matches: 4. Germline-derived CDR1 and CDR2 are SQVTM and ANQGSEA. The CDR3 sequence is CSVGQGAGGNTIYF. The CDR3 nucleotides are TGCAGCGTGGGACAGGGGGCAGGAGGAAACACCATATATTTT.

The chain joins TRBV18 to TRBJ2-1, with 8 nucleotides matching TRBD2. J was trimmed by 8 bases and V by 8 bases; bases with no gene match: 11. Germline lookup yields CDR1 KGHSH and CDR2 LQKENI. This CDR3 is built from 14 residues. CDR3 coding DNA: TGTGCCAGCACCAGAACCAGCGGGAGAGATGAGCAGTTCTTC. This codes for CASTRTSGRDEQFF.

The genes are TRBV5-1 and TRBJ2-1; 7 positions match TRBD1. Looked up from germline, CDR1 is SGHRS and CDR2 is YFSETQ. The CDR3 contains 14 residues. The trim removed 7 bases at V and 2 bases at J, leaving 6 bases unmatched. CDR3 nucleotides: TGCGCCAGCGAGATGGGACAGACCTACAATGAGCAGTTCTTC. As protein: CASEMGQTYNEQFF.

V gene TRBV11-2 combines with J gene TRBJ2-3; D may correspond to TRBD1 or TRBD2 (5 bases each). V dropped 4 bases and J dropped 4 bases, with 21 bases sitting between them. Looked up from germline, CDR1 is SGHAT and CDR2 is FQNNGV. The CDR3 consists of 17 residues. CDR3 sequence reads: CASSSAPGRATSDTQYF. DNA of the CDR3: TGTGCCAGCAGCTCGGCCCCGGGACGCGCAACTTCAGATACGCAGTATTTT.

This rearrangement joins TRBV27 to TRBJ2-6; D may be TRBD1 (5 bases). CDR1 is MNHEY and CDR2 is SMNVEV in the germline V gene (reference sequence). V gave up 5 bases and J gave up 2 bases, with 10 bases separating them. The CDR3 has 15 residues. Here the CDR3 DNA reads TGTGCCAGCAGTCTAAGGGGCCCTGGGGCCAACGTCCTGACTTTC. This gives the protein CASSLRGPGANVLTF.

This clone was observed a handful of times. Distinct nucleotide sequences in the sample also encode this CDR3. V gene TRBV14 combines with J gene TRBJ2-2, with D hard to call. The CDR3 runs to 14 residues. The germline V and J ends were trimmed by 0 bases and 2 bases, with 4 bases remaining between them. CDR1 SGHDN and CDR2 FVKESK come from the germline V gene. The CDR3 region has the DNA TGTGCCAGCAGCCAAGACCTAAACACCGGGGAGCTGTTTTTT. Protein product: CASSQDLNTGELFF.

This clone has more than one count but fewer than ten. J is TRBJ2-1 and V is TRBV28; D possibly corresponds to TRBD2 (5 bases). V gave up 9 bases and J gave up 5 bases, with 14 bases separating them. The CDR3 loop spans 13 amino acids. CDR1 MDHEN and CDR2 SYDVKM come from the germline V gene. CDR3 bases: TGTGCCAGTAAGACCCCTAGCAACAATGAGCAGTTCTTC. Protein sequence: CASKTPSNNEQFF.

V is TRBV6-5 and J is TRBJ2-5, with 7 bases that match TRBD1. Trimming at V came to 6 bases and at J to 4 bases, leaving 5 bases not matched to a gene. This CDR3 is built from 13 residues. Germline V lookup: CDR1 MNHEY, CDR2 SVGAGI. CDR3 DNA sequence: TGTGCCAGCAGCCAGGGGGTCGGAGAGACCCAGTACTTC. The encoded protein is CASSQGVGETQYF.